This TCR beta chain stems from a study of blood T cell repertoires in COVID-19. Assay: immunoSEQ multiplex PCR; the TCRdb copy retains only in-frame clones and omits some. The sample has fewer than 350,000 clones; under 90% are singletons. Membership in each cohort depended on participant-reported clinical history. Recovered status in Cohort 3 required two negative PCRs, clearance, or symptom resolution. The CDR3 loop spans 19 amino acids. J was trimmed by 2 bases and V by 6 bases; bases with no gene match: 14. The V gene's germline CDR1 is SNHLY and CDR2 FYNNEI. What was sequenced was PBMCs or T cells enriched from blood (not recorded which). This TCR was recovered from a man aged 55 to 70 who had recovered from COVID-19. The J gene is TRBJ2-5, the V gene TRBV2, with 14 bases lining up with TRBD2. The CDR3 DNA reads TGTGCCAGCAGAGCTCACGGGACTAGCGGGAGATCCGCGCAAGAGACCCAGTACTTC. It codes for CASRAHGTSGRSAQETQYF.